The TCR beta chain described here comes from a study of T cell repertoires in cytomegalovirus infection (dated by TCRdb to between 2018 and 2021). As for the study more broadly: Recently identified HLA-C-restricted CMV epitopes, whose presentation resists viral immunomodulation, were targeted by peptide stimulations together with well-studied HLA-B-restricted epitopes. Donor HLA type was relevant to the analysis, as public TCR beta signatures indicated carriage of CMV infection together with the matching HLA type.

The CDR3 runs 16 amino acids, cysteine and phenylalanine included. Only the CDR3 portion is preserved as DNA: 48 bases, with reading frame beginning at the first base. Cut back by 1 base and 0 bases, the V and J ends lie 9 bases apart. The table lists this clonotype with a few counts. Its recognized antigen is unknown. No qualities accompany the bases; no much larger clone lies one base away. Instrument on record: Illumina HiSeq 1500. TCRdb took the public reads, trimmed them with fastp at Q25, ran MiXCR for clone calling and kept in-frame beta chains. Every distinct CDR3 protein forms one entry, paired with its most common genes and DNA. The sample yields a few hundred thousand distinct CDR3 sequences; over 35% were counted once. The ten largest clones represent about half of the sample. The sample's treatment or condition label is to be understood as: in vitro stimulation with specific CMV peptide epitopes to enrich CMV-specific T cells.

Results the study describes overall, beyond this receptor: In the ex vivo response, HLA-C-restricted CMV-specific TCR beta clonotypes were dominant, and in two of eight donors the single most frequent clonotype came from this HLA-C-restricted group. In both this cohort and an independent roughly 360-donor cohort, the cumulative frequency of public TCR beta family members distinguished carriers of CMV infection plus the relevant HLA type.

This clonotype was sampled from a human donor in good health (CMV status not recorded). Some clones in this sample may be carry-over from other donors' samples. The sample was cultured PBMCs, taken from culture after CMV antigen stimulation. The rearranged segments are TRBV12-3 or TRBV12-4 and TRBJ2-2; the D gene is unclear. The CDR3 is CASSLETETNTGELFF. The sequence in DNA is TGTGCCAGCAGTTTAGAAACGGAAACGAACACCGGGGAGCTGTTTTTT.